The 14 T cell receptor beta chains in this list originate from one sample, sequenced in a study of T cells in Graves' hyperthyroidism and ophthalmopathy. Amplification targeted TCR beta CDR3 regions from RNA transcripts. The HTBI primer set drove a first-round RT-PCR of the TCR CDR3. TCRdb called the multiplex PCR reads again in MiXCR, with one record for every CDR3 protein. Seen here are fewer than 750,000 distinct CDR3 sequences, roughly 14% observed once, and the top ten hold under 15%. Sequenced material: blood. The receptors were sampled from a woman aged 50 to 65 with Graves' ophthalmopathy.

The CDR3 spells CASSTGTSGIQETQYF. CDR3 DNA: TGTGCCAGCAGCACCGGGACTAGCGGAATCCAAGAGACCCAGTACTTC. The chain links TRBV7-3 to TRBJ2-5; TRBD2 aligns across 11 bases. CDR3 length equals 16 residues. Germline CDR1 and CDR2: SGHTA and FQGTGA. Trimming took 5 bases from V and 1 from J; bases not matched to a gene: 6.

In its sample, this clonotype was seen many times. This chain connects TRBV28 to TRBJ1-1; D uncertain. The CDR3 extends over 14 amino acids. V lost 6 bases and J 4 bases, leaving 15 bases between the germline ends. Looked up from germline, CDR1 is MDHEN and CDR2 is SYDVKM. The CDR3 DNA reads as TGTGCCAGCAGCCGAGACACCCAGGCCACTGAAGCTTTCTTT. Protein product: CASSRDTQATEAFF.

This clonotype was counted at least ten times. The chain has TRBV6-4 and TRBJ2-2, with no clear D. The CDR3 length is 14 residues. V dropped 7 bases and J dropped 3 bases, with 12 bases sitting between them. CDR1 is MRHNA, CDR2 SNTAGT, per germline. The CDR3 reads CASTPNVDTGELFF. CDR3 sequence (DNA): TGTGCCAGCACTCCGAACGTAGACACCGGGGAGCTGTTTTTT.

This clonotype was counted ten times or more. The rearrangement joins TRBV7-9 to TRBJ2-1, with 11 bases aligning to TRBD2. CDR1 is SEHNR, CDR2 FQNEAQ, per germline (reference sequence). CDR3 size: 14 residues. The trim removed 3 bases at V and 7 bases at J, leaving 2 bases unmatched. The CDR3 DNA reads TGTGCCAGCAGCTTTCTAGCGGGAGGTAATGAGCAGTTCTTC. It translates to CASSFLAGGNEQFF.

As to this clonotype: A much bigger clone sits one base away, suggesting this may be a read error. The rearrangement joins TRBV24-1 to TRBJ1-5; D possibly corresponds to TRBD1 (5 bases). CDR3 size: 14 residues. In germline, CDR1 is KGHDR, CDR2 SFDVKD. V was shortened by 5 bases and J by 3 bases, with 10 bases between the two germline ends. The CDR3 reads CATSGGGFNQPQHF. CDR3 nucleotide sequence: TGTGCCACCAGTGGGGGCGGTTTCAATCAGCCCCAGCATTTT.

The gene calls are TRBV28 and TRBJ2-6; 8 nucleotides match TRBD1. V lost 7 bases, J lost 3 bases, and 2 bases stayed unmatched. CDR1 is MDHEN and CDR2 is SYDVKM in the germline V gene. This CDR3 contains 14 residues. The CDR3 region has the DNA TGTGCCAGCATCACAGGGGGTGGGGCCAACGTCCTGACTTTC. Translating gives CASITGGGANVLTF.

The chain carries TRBV7-8 and TRBJ2-5; 7 bases align to TRBD1. The CDR3 totals 15 residues. Per the germline V gene, CDR1 is SGHVS and CDR2 is FQNEAQ. Germline trimming cut 5 bases from V and 5 bases from J; bases unmatched to any gene: 11. CDR3 amino acids: CASSLYRGAQETQYF. DNA of the CDR3: TGTGCCAGCAGCCTTTACAGGGGTGCACAGGAGACCCAGTACTTC.

This clonotype was picked up a small number of times. The chain has TRBV4-3 and TRBJ1-2; no firm D call. Germline values: CDR1 LGHNA, CDR2 YSLEER. This CDR3 contains 12 residues. Trimming cost V 1 base and J 7 bases, with 7 bases left between them. The CDR3 nucleotides are TGCGCCAGCAGCCAAGTAGGCCTTGGCTACACCTTC. Protein product: CASSQVGLGYTF.

In its sample, this clonotype was seen many times. The rearrangement uses TRBV7-9 and TRBJ1-2; 8 bases line up with TRBD1. J lost 4 bases, V lost 5 bases, and 6 bases had no gene match. There are 14 residues in the CDR3. From germline, CDR1 is SEHNR and CDR2 FQNEAQ (reference sequence). CDR3 sequence (DNA): TGTGCCAGCAGCCCTGACAGGGGAGTCTATGGCTACACCTTC. Amino acids: CASSPDRGVYGYTF.

This clonotype was picked up a small number of times. V usage is TRBV5-5 and J usage is TRBJ2-7, with TRBD1 matching 8 bases. The length of the CDR3 is 13 residues. Per the germline V gene, CDR1 is SGHKS and CDR2 is YYEKEE (reference sequence). J gave up 8 bases and V 4 bases, and 8 bases lay outside the gene matches. The CDR3 DNA follows: TGTGCCAGCAGCACGGACAGGGAGCGCAAGCAGTACTTC. This encodes CASSTDRERKQYF.

At least ten counts were recorded for this clonotype. The rearrangement uses TRBV6-2 or TRBV6-3 and TRBJ1-1, with TRBD1 identical over 11 bases. V shed 1 base, J shed 5 bases, and the junction held 3 bases outside the gene matches. The length of the CDR3 is 15 residues. Germline values: CDR1 MNHEY, CDR2 SVGEGT. The CDR3: CASSYYGTGGTEAFF. The CDR3 nucleotides read TGTGCCAGCAGTTACTACGGGACAGGGGGGACTGAAGCTTTCTTT.

This clonotype was picked up a small number of times. The chain recombines TRBV2 with TRBJ1-4, with TRBD1 as a possible D gene (6 bases). The CDR3 totals 13 residues. Per germline, CDR1 SNHLY and CDR2 FYNNEI. Trimming stripped 11 bases from V and 7 bases from J, with 17 bases between. CDR3: CAGSLTDSEKLFF. The CDR3 DNA is TGTGCCGGATCCCTTACGGACAGTGAAAAACTGTTTTTT.

This clonotype was seen ten or more times. This chain joins TRBV28 and TRBJ2-3, with a tentative D call TRBD1 (6 bases). Trimming removed 5 bases from V and 0 bases from J, with 27 bases in between. The CDR3 has 20 residues. Germline CDR1 and CDR2: MDHEN and SYDVKM. CDR3: CASSPFPLRGTLPSTDTQYF. As DNA, the CDR3 is TGTGCCAGCAGTCCATTCCCTTTGAGGGGGACCTTACCTAGCACAGATACGCAGTATTTT.

This clonotype was seen a few times. The chain is built from TRBV20-1 and TRBJ2-1; the D is unclear. This CDR3 comprises 12 residues. Germline CDR1 reads DFQATT; CDR2 reads SNEGSKA (reference sequence). Trimming cost V 0 bases and J 15 bases, with 15 bases left between them. This CDR3 reads CSARDNNPRRFF. DNA of the CDR3: TGCAGTGCTAGAGATAATAACCCGCGGAGGTTCTTC.